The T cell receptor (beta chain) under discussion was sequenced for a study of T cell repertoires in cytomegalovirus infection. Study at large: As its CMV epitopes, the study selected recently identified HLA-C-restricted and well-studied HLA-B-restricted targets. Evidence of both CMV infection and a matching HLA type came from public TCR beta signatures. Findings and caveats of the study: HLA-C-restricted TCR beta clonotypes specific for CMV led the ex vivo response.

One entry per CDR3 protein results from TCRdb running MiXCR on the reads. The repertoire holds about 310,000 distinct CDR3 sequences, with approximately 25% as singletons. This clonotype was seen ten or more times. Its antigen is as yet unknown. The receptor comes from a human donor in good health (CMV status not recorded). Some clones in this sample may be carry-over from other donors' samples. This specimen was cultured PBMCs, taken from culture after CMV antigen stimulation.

The DNA of the CDR3 is TGTGCCAGCAGTTTAGGGGGGGGGGGCAGCAATCAGCCCCAGCATTTT. Translation gives CASSLGGGGSNQPQHF. The chain combines TRBV28 with TRBJ1-5, with D tentatively TRBD1 (6 bases). This CDR3 has 16 amino acids. From germline, CDR1 is MDHEN and CDR2 SYDVKM. The V gene lost 2 bases and the J gene lost 1 base, with 12 bases spanning the gap.